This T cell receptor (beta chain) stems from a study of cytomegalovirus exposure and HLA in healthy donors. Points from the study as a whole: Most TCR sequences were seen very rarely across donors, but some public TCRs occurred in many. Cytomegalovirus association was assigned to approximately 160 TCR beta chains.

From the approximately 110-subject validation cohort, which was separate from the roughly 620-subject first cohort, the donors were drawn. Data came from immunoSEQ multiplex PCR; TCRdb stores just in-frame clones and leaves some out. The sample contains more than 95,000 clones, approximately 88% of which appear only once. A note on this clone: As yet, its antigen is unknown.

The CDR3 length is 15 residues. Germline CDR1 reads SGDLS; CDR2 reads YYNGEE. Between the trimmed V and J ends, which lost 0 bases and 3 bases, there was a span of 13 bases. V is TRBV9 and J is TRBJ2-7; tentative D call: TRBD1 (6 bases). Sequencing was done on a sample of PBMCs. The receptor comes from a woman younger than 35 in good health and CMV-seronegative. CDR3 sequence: CASSVGGRGFYEQYF. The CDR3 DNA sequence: TGTGCCAGCAGCGTAGGTGGCAGGGGTTTCTACGAGCAGTACTTC.